This TCR beta chain was observed in a study of blood T cell repertoires in COVID-19. Background on the study: Samples representing acute and convalescent COVID-19 were sourced from the United States, Italy and Spain. T cells, B-cell-depleted T cells, or PBMCs supplied cDNA or gDNA.

Germline CDR1 and CDR2: GTSNPN and SVGIG (reference sequence). This CDR3 contains 14 residues. Unmatched junction bases numbered 0, after V lost 0 bases and J lost 4 bases. Concerning this clone: Other nucleotide sequences from this sample produce the same CDR3.

Study processing details: Reference gene primer amplification yielded estimated nucleated cell counts. TCRdb's copy holds only in-frame clones and misses some; the assay was immunoSEQ multiplex PCR. The V and J calls and clone size are taken from that table; D and trimming were inferred from the DNA. The sample includes roughly 300,000 clones, roughly 90% of them seen just once. The source of this sequence is a man between 18 and 29 years old who had recovered from COVID-19. The sample was peripheral blood. The J gene is TRBJ1-5, the V gene TRBV30, with 10 bases matching TRBD1. The CDR3 sequence: CAWSVGQGNQPQHF. In DNA, the CDR3 is TGTGCCTGGAGTGTGGGACAGGGGAATCAGCCCCAGCATTTT.